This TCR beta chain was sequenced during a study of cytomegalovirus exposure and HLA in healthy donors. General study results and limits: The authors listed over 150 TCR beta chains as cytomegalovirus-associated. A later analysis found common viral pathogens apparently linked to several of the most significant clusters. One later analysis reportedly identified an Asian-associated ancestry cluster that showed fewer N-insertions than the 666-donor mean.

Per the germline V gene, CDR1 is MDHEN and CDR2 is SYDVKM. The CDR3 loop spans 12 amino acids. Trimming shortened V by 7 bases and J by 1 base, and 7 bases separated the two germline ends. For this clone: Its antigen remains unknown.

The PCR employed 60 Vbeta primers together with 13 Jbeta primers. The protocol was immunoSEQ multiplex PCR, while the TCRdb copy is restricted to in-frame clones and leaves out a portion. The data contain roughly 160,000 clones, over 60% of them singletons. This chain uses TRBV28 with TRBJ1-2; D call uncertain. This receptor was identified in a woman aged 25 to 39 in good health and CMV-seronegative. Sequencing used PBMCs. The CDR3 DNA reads TGTGCCAGCACATCACTTAACTATGGCTACACCTTC. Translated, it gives CASTSLNYGYTF.